Sequencing of this T cell receptor beta chain was carried out in a study of graft-versus-host responses after intestinal transplantation. On the study more broadly: Anti-thymocyte globulin induction was given to all recipients, followed by tacrolimus and steroids for two to four years. The study, taken as a whole, reports: In recipient marrow, GvH clones were found, and some appeared first in ileum or blood. Clonal ratios of graft-versus-host to host-versus-graft in allografts were high for patients exhibiting graft-donor T cell macrochimerism.

The repertoire was sequenced with immunoSEQ multiplex PCR; TCRdb's copy has only in-frame clones and lacks some. In the table there are about 82,000 clones, 75% to 95% of which are singletons. Regarding this clone: Its cognate antigen is unknown.

The receptor's source is a human donor who was the organ donor for an intestinal transplant. The sequencing here drew on unstimulated CD4+ T cells sorted from spleen or lymph node cells, taken before transplant.

The CDR3 loop is CASSERTEQYF. The CDR3 nucleotides are TGTGCCAGCAGTGAGAGAACCGAGCAGTACTTC. This chain links TRBV6-1 with TRBJ2-7; D call uncertain. CDR1 MNHNS and CDR2 SASEGT come from the germline V gene. V gave up 3 bases and J gave up 6 bases, with 6 bases separating them. The CDR3 is 11 residues long.